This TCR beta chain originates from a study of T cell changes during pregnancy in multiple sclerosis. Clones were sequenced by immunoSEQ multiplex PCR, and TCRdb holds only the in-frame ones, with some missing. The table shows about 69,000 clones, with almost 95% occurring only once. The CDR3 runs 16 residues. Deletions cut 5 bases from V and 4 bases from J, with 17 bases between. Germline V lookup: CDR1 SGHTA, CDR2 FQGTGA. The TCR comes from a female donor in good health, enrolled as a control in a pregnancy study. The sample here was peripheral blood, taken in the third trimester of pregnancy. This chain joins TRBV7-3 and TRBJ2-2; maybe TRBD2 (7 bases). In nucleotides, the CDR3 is TGTGCCAGCAGCCCCGCCGGGGGGCGTATCACCGGGGAGCTGTTTTTT. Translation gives CASSPAGGRITGELFF.